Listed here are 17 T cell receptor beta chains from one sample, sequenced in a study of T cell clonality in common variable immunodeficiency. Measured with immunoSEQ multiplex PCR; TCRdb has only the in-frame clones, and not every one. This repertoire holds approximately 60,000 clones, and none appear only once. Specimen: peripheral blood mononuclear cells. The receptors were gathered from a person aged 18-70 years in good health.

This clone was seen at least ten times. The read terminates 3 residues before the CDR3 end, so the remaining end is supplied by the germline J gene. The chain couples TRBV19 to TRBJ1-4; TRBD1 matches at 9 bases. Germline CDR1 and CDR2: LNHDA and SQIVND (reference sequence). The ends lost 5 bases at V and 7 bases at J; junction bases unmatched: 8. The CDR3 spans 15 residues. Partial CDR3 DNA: TGTGCCAGTAGTTCCCACAGGGGGCGAGGTGAAAAA. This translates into CASSSHRGRGEK. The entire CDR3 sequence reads CASSSHRGRGEKLFF.

The CDR3 DNA, read in part, is TGTGCCAGCAGCCCCGACAGGGGACCCTACAATGAC. This sequence encodes CASSPDRGPYND. The full CDR3 is CASSPDRGPYNDYTF. The rearrangement links TRBV7-2 to TRBJ1-2, with 8 bases identical to TRBD1. The read comes to an end 3 residues before the CDR3 does, leaving the germline J gene to fill in the end. The CDR3 is 15 residues long. Per germline, CDR1 SGHTA and CDR2 FQGNSA.

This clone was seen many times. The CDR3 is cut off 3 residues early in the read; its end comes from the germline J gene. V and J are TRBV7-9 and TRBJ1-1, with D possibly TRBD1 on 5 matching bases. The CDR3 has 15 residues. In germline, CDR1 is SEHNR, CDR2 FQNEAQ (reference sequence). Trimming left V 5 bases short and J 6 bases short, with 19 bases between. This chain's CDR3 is CASSIQRAGGSEAFF. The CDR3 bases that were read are TGTGCCAGCAGCATACAAAGGGCCGGGGGTTCTGAA.

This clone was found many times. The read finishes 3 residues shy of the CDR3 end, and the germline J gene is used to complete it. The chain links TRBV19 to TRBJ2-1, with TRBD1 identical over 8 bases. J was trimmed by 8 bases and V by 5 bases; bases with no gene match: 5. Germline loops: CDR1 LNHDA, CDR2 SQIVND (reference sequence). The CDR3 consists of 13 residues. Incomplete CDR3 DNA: TGTGCCAGTAGTGCGGACAGGGTGGATGAG. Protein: CASSADRVDE. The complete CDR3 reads CASSADRVDEQFF. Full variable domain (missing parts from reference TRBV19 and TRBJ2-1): DGGITQSPKYLFRKEGQNVTLSCEQNLNHDAMYWYRQDPGQGLRLIYYSQIVNDFQKGDIAEGYSVSREKKESFPLTVTSAQKNPTAFYLCASSADRVDEQFFGPGTRLTVL.

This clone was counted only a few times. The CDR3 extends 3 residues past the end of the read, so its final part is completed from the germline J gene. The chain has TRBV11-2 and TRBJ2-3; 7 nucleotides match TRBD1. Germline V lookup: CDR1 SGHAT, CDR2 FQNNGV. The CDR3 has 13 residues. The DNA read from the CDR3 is TGTGCCAGCAGCTCGGGACAGCAAGAGACG. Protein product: CASSSGQQET. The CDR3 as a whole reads CASSSGQQETQYF.

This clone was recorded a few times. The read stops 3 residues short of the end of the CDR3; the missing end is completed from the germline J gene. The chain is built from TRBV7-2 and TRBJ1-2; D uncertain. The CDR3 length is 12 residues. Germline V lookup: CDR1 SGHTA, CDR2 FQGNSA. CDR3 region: CASSATYNDYTF. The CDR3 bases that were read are TGTGCCAGCAGCGCCACATACAATGAC.

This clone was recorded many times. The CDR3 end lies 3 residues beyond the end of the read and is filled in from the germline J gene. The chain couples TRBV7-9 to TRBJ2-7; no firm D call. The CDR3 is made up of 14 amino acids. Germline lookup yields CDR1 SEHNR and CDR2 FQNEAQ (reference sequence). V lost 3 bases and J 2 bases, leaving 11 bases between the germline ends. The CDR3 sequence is CASSFFADTYEQYF. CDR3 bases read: TGTGCCAGCAGCTTCTTTGCGGATACCTACGAG. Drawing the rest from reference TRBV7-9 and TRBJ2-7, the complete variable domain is DTGVSQNPRHKITKRGQNVTFRCDPISEHNRLYWYRQTLGQGPEFLTYFQNEAQLEKSRLLSDRFSAERPKGSFSTLEIQRTEQGDSAMYLCASSFFADTYEQYFGPGTRLTVT.

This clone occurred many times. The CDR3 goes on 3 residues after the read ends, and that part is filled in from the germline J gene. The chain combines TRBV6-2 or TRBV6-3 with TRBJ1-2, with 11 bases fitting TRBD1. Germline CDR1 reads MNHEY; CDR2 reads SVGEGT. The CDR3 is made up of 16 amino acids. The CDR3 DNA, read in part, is TGTGCCAGCAGTTACCCCTCGGGACAGGGGGAAGGGAGC. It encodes CASSYPSGQGEGS. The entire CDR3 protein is CASSYPSGQGEGSYTF.

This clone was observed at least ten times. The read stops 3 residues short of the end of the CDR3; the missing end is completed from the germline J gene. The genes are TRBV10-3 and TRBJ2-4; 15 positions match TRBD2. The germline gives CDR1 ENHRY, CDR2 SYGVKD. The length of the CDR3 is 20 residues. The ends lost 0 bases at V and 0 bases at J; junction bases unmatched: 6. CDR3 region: CAISESGLAGGILAKNIQYF. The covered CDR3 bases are TGTGCCATCAGTGAGTCGGGACTAGCGGGAGGTATACTAGCCAAAAACATT.

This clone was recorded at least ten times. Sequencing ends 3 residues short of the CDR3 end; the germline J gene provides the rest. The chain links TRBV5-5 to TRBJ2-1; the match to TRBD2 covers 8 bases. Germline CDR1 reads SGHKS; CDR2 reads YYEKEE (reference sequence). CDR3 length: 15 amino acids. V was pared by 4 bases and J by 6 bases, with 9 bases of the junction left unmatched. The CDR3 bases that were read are TGTGCCAGCAGCGTAGCGGGAACGGTGGGCAATGAG. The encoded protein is CASSVAGTVGNE. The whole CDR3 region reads CASSVAGTVGNEQFF.

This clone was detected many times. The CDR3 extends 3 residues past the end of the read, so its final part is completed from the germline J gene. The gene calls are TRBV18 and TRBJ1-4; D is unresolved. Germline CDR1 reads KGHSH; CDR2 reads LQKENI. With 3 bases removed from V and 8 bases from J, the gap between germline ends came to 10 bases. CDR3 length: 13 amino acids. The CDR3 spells CASSPPGGEKLFF. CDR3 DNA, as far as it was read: TGTGCCAGCTCACCCCCGGGTGGGGAAAAA.

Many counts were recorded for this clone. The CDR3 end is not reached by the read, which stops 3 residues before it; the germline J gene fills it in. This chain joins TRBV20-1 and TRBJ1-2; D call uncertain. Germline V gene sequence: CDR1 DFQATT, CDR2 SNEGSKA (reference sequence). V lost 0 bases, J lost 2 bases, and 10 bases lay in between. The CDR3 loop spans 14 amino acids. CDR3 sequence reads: CSARDHGRNYGYTF. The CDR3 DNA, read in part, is TGCAGTGCTAGAGATCACGGCAGGAACTATGGC.

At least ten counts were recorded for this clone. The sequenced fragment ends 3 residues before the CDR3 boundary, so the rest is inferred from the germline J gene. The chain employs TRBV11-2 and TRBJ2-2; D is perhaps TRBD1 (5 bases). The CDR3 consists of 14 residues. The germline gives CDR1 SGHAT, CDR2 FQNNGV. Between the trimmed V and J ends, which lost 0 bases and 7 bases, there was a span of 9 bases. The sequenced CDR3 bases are TGTGCCAGCAGCTTAGATCCAGGGTACGGGGAG. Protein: CASSLDPGYGE. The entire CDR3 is CASSLDPGYGELFF.

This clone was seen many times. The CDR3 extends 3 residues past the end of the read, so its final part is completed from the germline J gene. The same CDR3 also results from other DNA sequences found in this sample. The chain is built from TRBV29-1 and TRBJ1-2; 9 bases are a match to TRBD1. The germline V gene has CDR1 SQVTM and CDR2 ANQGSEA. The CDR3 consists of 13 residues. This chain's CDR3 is CSVGTGESYGYTF. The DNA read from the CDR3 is TGCAGCGTTGGGACAGGGGAGTCGTACGGC.

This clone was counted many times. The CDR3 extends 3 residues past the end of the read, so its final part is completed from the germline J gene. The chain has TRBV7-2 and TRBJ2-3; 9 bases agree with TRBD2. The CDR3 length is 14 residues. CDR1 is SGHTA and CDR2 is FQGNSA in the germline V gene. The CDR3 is CASSLERGAEAQYF. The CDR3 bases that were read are TGTGCCAGCAGCTTAGAGCGGGGGGCCGAGGCG.

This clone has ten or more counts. The chain's CDR3 is CASSLDGTGGEQYF. CDR3 DNA, as far as it was read: TGTGCCAGCAGCTTAGACGGGACAGGGGGCGAG. This chain joins TRBV7-2 and TRBJ2-7, with 11 bases that match TRBD1. The read ends 3 residues before the CDR3 terminus; that terminus is restored from the germline J gene. Trimming took 1 base from V and 6 from J; bases not matched to a gene: 2. CDR1 SGHTA and CDR2 FQGNSA come from the germline V gene. This CDR3 is 14 amino acids long.

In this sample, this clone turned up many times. CDR3 residues: CSALGRLLNEQFF. CDR3 DNA, as far as it was read: TGCAGTGCCCTGGGGAGACTATTGAATGAG. The chain uses TRBV20-1 and TRBJ2-1, with a tentative D call TRBD2 (5 bases). The read terminates 3 residues before the CDR3 end, so the remaining end is supplied by the germline J gene. There are 13 residues in the CDR3. Germline V gene sequence: CDR1 DFQATT, CDR2 SNEGSKA (reference sequence). With 6 bases removed from V and 7 bases from J, the gap between germline ends came to 16 bases.